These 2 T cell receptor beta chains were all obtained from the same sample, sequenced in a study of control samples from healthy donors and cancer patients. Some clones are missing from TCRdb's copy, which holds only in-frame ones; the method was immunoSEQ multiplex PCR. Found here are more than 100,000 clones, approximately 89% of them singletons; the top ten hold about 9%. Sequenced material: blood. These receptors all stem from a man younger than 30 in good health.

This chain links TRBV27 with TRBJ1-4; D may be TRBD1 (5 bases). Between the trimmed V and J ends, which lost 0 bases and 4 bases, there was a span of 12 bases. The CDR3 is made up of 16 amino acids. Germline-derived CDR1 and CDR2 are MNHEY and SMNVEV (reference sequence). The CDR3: CASSLSGVLGNEKLFF. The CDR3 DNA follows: TGTGCCAGCAGTTTATCAGGGGTCTTGGGTAATGAAAAACTGTTTTTT.

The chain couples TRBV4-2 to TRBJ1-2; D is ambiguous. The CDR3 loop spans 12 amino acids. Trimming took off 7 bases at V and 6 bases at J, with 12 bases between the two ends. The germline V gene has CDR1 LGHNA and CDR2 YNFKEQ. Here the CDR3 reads CASNRREDGYTF. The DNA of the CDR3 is TGTGCCAGCAACCGTCGAGAGGATGGCTACACCTTC.